These 6 T cell receptor beta chains were sequenced from one sample in a study of chemoradiotherapy in HPV16-positive cancers. Clones were read by immunoSEQ multiplex PCR, and TCRdb kept only the in-frame ones, dropping some. The profile shows 25,000 to 35,000 clones, over 65% of them singletons. The sequencing used blood, collected from a patient who underwent chemoradiotherapy. Receptors originate from a human donor with HPV-associated anogenital cancer.

This chain connects TRBV5-6 to TRBJ2-1, with D possibly TRBD1 on 6 matching bases. This CDR3 region has 15 residues. V was cut by 3 bases and J by 5 bases, with 15 bases left in between. Per the germline V gene, CDR1 is SGHDT and CDR2 is YYEEEE. Here the CDR3 DNA reads TGTGCCAGCAGCTCGGACAGCGCTTACCACAATGAGCAGTTCTTC. Protein: CASSSDSAYHNEQFF.

The gene calls are TRBV7-2 and TRBJ1-5; no definite D call. The CDR3 loop spans 14 amino acids. Germline loops: CDR1 SGHTA, CDR2 FQGNSA. The V end was cut by 4 bases, the J end by 2 bases, with 9 bases between. The CDR3 is CASSSTPGNQPQHF. As DNA, the CDR3 is TGTGCCAGCAGCTCGACCCCTGGCAATCAGCCCCAGCATTTT.

V is TRBV11-2 and J is TRBJ2-7; 9 bases match TRBD2. The CDR3 covers 16 residues. Germline lookup yields CDR1 SGHAT and CDR2 FQNNGV. The V segment lost 5 bases and the J segment 2 bases; nucleotides outside the gene matches: 10. CDR3 in amino acids: CASSPGGLAPPYEQYV. CDR3 nucleotide sequence: TGTGCCAGCAGCCCCGGGGGACTAGCCCCCCCCTACGAGCAGTACGTC.

The chain uses TRBV10-3 and TRBJ2-1, with D perhaps matching TRBD1 or TRBD2 (6 bases each). The CDR3 has 16 residues. Germline V lookup: CDR1 ENHRY, CDR2 SYGVKD. V lost 4 bases, J lost 1 base, and 14 bases lay in between. CDR3 DNA: TGTGCCATCAGTGTCGCACAGGGAGGTTCCTACAATGAGCAGTTCTTC. Protein sequence: CAISVAQGGSYNEQFF.

This sequence joins TRBV10-3 and TRBJ2-1; tentatively, D is TRBD1 (6 bases). V was trimmed by 0 bases and J by 5 bases, leaving 11 bases between them. This CDR3 has 15 residues. CDR1 is ENHRY and CDR2 is SYGVKD in the germline V gene. CDR3 DNA: TGTGCCATCAGTGAGTCTGGGGGCAGGGACAATGAGCAGTTCTTC. Translation gives CAISESGGRDNEQFF.

The rearrangement uses TRBV6-6 and TRBJ1-2; D is uncertain. Deletions cut 4 bases from V and 2 bases from J, with 8 bases between. This CDR3 is 13 amino acids long. The germline gives CDR1 MNHNY, CDR2 SVGAGI (reference sequence). This CDR3 is CASSFRENYGYTF. CDR3 sequence (DNA): TGTGCCAGCAGTTTTCGGGAGAACTATGGCTACACCTTC.